This T cell receptor (beta chain) was obtained from a study of technical replicates of blood from several donors. Between the trimmed V and J ends, which lost 1 base and 6 bases, there was a span of 10 bases. The CDR3 is 15 amino acids. Germline loops: CDR1 KGHSH, CDR2 LQKENI. Libraries were prepared by immunoSEQ multiplex PCR; TCRdb keeps only in-frame clonotypes and omits some of them. The table lists fewer than 60,000 clones, roughly 92% of them singletons. The sample was PBMCs. The chain joins TRBV18 to TRBJ1-6, with a tentative D call TRBD1 (5 bases). The receptor was isolated from a human donor in good health. Some clones in this sample may be carry-over from other donors' samples. The CDR3 nucleotides read TGTGCCAGCTCACCACTCGCAGGGTTTAATTCACCCCTCCACTTT. Protein sequence: CASSPLAGFNSPLHF.